Below are 5 T cell receptor beta chains sequenced from a single sample in a study of multiple sclerosis patients with progressive multifocal leukoencephalopathy. Profiled with immunoSEQ multiplex PCR; TCRdb holds only in-frame clones, not every one. Of about 25,000 clones in the sample, 80% to 95% were seen once. Documented time point: about 13 months of natalizumab therapy. Source: PBMCs, taken from a patient treated with natalizumab. The receptor source for this set is a man younger than 40 with multiple sclerosis.

The chain employs TRBV5-1 and TRBJ2-5; 11 nucleotides agree with TRBD1. The CDR3 consists of 15 residues. J lost 0 bases, V lost 3 bases, and 1 base had no gene match. The germline gives CDR1 SGHRS, CDR2 YFSETQ. This CDR3 is CASSWTGGHQETQYF. CDR3 nucleotide sequence: TGCGCCAGCAGCTGGACAGGGGGCCACCAAGAGACCCAGTACTTC.

This chain links TRBV18 with TRBJ1-3, with D uncertain. CDR3 length: 15 residues. The germline gives CDR1 KGHSH, CDR2 LQKENI. V gave up 6 bases and J gave up 0 bases, with 12 bases separating them. The CDR3 nucleotides are TGTGCCAGCTCGGCCGGGCTTCACTCTGGAAACACCATATATTTT. The encoded protein is CASSAGLHSGNTIYF.

This clone occurred once. Additional DNA sequences in this sample encode the identical CDR3. V usage is TRBV5-1 and J usage is TRBJ1-2, with D perhaps matching TRBD1 (5 bases). Germline CDR1 and CDR2: SGHRS and YFSETQ. Trimming shortened V by 0 bases and J by 8 bases, and 11 bases separated the two germline ends. This CDR3 contains 13 residues. CDR3 DNA: TGCGCCAGCAGCTTGGGGGGCGGAGACGGCTACACCTTC. Residues: CASSLGGGDGYTF.

This chain connects TRBV18 to TRBJ1-5; the match to TRBD1 covers 10 bases. The trim removed 2 bases at V and 2 bases at J, leaving 3 bases unmatched. The CDR3 totals 16 residues. Per the germline V gene, CDR1 is KGHSH and CDR2 is LQKENI. This CDR3 is CASSPFGTGGNQPQHF. CDR3 nucleotide sequence: TGTGCCAGCTCACCATTCGGGACAGGGGGCAATCAGCCCCAGCATTTT.

V gene TRBV2 combines with J gene TRBJ2-7; unclear D gene. The CDR3 consists of 13 residues. Germline assignment: CDR1 SNHLY and CDR2 FYNNEI. V lost 3 bases, J lost 3 bases, and 9 bases lay in between. The CDR3 reads CASSDFNNYEQYF. The CDR3 DNA sequence: TGTGCCAGCAGTGACTTCAACAACTACGAGCAGTACTTC.